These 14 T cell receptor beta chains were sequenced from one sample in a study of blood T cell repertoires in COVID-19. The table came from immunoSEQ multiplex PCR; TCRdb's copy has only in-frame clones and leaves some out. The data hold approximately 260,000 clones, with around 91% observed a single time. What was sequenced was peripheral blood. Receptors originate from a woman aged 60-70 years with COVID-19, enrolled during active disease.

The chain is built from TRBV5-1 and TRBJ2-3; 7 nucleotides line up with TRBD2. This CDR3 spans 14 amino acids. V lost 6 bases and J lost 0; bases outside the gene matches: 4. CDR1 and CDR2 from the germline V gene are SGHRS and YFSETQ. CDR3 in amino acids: CASKAAGSTDTQYF. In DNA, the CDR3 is TGCGCCAGCAAAGCAGCGGGAAGCACAGATACGCAGTATTTT. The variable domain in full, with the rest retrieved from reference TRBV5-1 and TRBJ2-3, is KAGVTQTPRYLIKTRGQQVTLSCSPISGHRSVSWYQQTPGQGLQFLFEYFSETQRNKGNFPGRFSGRQFSNSRSEMNVSTLELGDSALYLCASKAAGSTDTQYFGPGTRLTVL.

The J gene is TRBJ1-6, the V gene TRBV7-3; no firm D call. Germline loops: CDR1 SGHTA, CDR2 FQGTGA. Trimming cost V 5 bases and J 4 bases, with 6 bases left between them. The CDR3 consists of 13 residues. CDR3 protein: CASSTRYNSPLHF. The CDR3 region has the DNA TGTGCCAGCAGCACGAGATATAATTCACCCCTCCACTTT.

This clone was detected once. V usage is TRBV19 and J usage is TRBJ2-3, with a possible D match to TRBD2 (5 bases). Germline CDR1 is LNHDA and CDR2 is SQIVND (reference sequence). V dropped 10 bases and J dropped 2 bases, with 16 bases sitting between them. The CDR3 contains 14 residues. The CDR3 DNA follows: TGTGCCACGGGCGGGCCCCCAATCACAGATACGCAGTATTTT. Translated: CATGGPPITDTQYF.

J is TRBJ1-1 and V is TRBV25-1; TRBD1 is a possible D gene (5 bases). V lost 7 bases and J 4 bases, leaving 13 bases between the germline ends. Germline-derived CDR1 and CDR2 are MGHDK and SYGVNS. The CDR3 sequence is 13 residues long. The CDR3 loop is CASTRRDSTEAFF. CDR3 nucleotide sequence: TGTGCCAGCACAAGGCGGGACTCCACTGAAGCTTTCTTT.

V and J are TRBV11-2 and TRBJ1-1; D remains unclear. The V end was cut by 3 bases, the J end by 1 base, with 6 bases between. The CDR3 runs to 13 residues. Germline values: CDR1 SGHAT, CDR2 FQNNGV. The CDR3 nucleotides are TGTGCCAGCAGCTTGTTCGGGAACACTGAAGCTTTCTTT. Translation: CASSLFGNTEAFF.

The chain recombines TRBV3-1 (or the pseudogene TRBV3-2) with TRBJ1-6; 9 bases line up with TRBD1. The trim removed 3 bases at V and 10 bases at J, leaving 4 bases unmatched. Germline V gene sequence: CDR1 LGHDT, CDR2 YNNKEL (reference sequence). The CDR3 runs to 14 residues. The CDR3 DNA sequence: TGTGCCAGCAGCCAGGGACAGGGAAGGTCACCCCTCCACTTT. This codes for CASSQGQGRSPLHF.

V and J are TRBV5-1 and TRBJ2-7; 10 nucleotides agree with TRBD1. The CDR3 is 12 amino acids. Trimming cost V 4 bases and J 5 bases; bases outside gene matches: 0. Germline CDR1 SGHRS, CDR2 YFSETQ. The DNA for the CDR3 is TGCGCCAGCAGCGGGACAGGGGACGAGCAGTACTTC. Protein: CASSGTGDEQYF.

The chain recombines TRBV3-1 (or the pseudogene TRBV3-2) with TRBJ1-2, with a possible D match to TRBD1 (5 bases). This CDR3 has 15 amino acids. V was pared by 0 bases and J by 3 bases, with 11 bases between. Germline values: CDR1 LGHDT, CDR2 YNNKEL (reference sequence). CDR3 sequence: CASSQDPAGYYGYTF. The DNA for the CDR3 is TGTGCCAGCAGCCAAGATCCCGCAGGGTACTATGGCTACACCTTC.

The CDR3 region is CASSLPLLAGVPNEQFF. The CDR3 region has the DNA TGTGCCAGTAGTCTCCCACTTCTAGCGGGGGTCCCCAATGAGCAGTTCTTC. The chain has TRBV19 and TRBJ2-1, with 10 bases aligning to TRBD2. This CDR3 has 17 residues. V trimming: 5 bases; J trimming: 6 bases; junction bases outside the gene matches: 13. CDR1 and CDR2 from the germline V gene are LNHDA and SQIVND (reference sequence).

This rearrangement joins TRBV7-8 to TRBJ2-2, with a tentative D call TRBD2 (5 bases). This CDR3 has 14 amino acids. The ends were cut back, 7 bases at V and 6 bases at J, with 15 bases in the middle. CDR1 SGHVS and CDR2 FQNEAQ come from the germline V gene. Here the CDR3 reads CASTRGPQAGELFF. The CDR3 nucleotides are TGTGCCAGCACCCGGGGTCCCCAGGCCGGGGAGCTGTTTTTT.

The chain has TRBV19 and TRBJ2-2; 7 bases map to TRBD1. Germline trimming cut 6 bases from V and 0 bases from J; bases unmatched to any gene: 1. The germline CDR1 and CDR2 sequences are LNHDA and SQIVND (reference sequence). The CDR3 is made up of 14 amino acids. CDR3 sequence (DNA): TGTGCCAGTAGGGGACAGACGAACACCGGGGAGCTGTTTTTT. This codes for CASRGQTNTGELFF.

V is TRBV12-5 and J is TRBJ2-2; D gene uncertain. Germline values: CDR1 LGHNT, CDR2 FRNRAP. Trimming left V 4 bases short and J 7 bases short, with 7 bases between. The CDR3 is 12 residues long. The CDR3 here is CASGSSVGELFF. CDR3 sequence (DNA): TGTGCTAGTGGTTCCTCGGTCGGGGAGCTGTTTTTT.

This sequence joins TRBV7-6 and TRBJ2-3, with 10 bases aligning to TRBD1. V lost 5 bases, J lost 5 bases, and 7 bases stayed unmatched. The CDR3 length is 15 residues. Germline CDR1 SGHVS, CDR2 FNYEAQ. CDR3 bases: TGTGCCAGCAGCCGGGACAGGGGCAGGAGAGATACGCAGTATTTT. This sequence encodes CASSRDRGRRDTQYF.

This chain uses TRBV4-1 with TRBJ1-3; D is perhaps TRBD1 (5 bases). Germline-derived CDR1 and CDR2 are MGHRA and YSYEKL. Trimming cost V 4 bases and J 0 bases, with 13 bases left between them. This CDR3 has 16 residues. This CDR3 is CASSLTGPNSGNTIYF. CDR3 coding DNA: TGCGCCAGCAGCCTTACAGGACCAAACTCTGGAAACACCATATATTTT.